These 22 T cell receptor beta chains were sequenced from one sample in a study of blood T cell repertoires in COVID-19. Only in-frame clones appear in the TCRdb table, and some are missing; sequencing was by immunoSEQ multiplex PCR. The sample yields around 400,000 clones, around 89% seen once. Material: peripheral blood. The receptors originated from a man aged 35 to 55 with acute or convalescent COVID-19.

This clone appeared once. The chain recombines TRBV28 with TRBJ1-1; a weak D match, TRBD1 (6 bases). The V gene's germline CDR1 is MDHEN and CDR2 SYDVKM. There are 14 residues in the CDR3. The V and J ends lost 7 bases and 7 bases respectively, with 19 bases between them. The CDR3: CASIKMGAYSEAFF. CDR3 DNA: TGTGCCAGCATTAAAATGGGGGCCTACAGTGAAGCTTTCTTT.

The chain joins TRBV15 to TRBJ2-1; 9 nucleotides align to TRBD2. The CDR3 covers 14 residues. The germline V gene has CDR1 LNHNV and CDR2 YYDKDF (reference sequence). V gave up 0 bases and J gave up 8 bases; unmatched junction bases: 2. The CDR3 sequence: CATSRDQRGDEQFF. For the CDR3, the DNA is TGTGCCACCAGCAGAGATCAGCGGGGGGATGAGCAGTTCTTC.

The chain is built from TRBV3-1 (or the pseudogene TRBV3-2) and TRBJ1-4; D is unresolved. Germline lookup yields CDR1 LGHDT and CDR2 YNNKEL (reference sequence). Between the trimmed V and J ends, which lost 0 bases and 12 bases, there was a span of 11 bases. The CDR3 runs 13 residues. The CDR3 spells CASSQDHTSELFF. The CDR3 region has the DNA TGTGCCAGCAGCCAAGATCATACGAGCGAACTGTTTTTT.

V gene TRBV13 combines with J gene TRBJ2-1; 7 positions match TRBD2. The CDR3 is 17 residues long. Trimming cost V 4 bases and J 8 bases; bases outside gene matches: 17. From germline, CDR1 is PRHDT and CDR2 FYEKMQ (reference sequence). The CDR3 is CASSSNQGRGSGYEQFF. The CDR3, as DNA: TGTGCCAGCAGCTCGAATCAAGGGAGGGGTAGCGGCTATGAGCAGTTCTTC.

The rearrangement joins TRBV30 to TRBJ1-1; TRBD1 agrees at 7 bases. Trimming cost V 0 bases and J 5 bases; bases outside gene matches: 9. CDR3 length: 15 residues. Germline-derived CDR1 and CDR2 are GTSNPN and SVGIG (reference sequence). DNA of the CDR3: TGTGCCTGGAGTGTCCTCAACAGGGGACGAACTGAAGCTTTCTTT. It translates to CAWSVLNRGRTEAFF.

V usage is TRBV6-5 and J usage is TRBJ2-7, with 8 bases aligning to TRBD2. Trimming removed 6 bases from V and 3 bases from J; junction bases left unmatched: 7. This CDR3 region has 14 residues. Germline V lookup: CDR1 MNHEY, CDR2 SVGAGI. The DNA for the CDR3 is TGTGCCAGCAGACCTCCGGGACTAGGCTACGAGCAGTACTTC. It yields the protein CASRPPGLGYEQYF.

The CDR3 sequence is CASSLGQGNEKLFF. The DNA for the CDR3 is TGTGCCAGCAGCCTCGGACAGGGTAATGAAAAACTGTTTTTT. The gene calls are TRBV3-1 (or the pseudogene TRBV3-2) and TRBJ1-4, with TRBD1 identical over 8 bases. Trimming took 4 bases from V and 4 from J; bases not matched to a gene: 2. This CDR3 is 14 amino acids long. The germline V gene encodes CDR1 LGHDT and CDR2 YNNKEL (reference sequence).

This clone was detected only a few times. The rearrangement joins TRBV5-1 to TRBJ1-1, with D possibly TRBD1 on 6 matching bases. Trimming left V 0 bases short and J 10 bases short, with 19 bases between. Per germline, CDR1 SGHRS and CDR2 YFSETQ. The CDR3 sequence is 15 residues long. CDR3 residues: CASSLEGQANSGAFF. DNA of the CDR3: TGCGCCAGCAGCTTGGAGGGACAAGCAAATTCGGGAGCTTTCTTT.

CDR3 in amino acids: CAIGHLNQPQHF. Here the CDR3 DNA reads TGTGCTATTGGACATCTTAATCAGCCCCAGCATTTT. The chain combines TRBV19 with TRBJ1-5; D may be TRBD1 (5 bases). The CDR3 spans 12 residues. CDR1 LNHDA and CDR2 SQIVND come from the germline V gene (reference sequence).

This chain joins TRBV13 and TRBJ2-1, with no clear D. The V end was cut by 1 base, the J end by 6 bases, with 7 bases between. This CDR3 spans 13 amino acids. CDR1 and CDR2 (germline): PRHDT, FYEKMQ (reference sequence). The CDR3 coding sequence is TGTGCCAGCAGCTTAGTTACAGCCAATGAGCAGTTCTTC. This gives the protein CASSLVTANEQFF.

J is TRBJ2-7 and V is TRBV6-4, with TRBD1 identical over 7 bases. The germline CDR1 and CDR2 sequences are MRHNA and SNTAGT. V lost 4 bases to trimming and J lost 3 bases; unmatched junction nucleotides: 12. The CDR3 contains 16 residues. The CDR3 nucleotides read TGTGCCAGCAGTGGACATAGACAGGGAGTTTGCTACGAGCAGTACTTC. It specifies CASSGHRQGVCYEQYF.

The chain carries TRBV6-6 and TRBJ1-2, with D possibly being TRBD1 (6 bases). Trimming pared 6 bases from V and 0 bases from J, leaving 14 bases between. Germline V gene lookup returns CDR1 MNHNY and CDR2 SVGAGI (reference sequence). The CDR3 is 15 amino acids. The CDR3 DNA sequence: TGTGCCAGCAGCCTCGGGCAGGGGACTAACTATGGCTACACCTTC. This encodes CASSLGQGTNYGYTF.

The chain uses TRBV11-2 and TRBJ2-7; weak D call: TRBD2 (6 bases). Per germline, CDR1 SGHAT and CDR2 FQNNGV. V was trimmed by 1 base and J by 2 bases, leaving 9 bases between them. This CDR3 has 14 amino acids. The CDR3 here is CASSLVLATYEQYF. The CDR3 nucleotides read TGTGCCAGCAGCTTAGTGCTAGCGACCTACGAGCAGTACTTC.

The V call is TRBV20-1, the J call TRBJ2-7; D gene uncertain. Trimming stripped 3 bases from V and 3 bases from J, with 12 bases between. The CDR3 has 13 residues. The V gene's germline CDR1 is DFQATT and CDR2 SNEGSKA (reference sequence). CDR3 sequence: CSASGGRDYEQYF. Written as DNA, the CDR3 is TGCAGTGCTAGTGGTGGGCGAGACTACGAGCAGTACTTC.

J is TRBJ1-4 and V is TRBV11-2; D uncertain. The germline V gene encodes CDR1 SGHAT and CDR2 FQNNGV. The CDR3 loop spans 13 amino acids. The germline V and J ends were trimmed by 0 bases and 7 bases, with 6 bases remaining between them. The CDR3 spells CASSLELLEKLFF. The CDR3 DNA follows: TGTGCCAGCAGCTTAGAGCTACTTGAAAAACTGTTTTTT.

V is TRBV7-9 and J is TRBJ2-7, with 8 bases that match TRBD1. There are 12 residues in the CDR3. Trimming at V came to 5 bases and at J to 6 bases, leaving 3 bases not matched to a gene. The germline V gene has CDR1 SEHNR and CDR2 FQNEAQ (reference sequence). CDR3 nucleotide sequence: TGTGCCAGCAGCGAGACAGGGGTCGAGCAGTACTTC. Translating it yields CASSETGVEQYF. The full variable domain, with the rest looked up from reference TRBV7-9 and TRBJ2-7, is DTGVSQNPRHKITKRGQNVTFRCDPISEHNRLYWYRQTLGQGPEFLTYFQNEAQLEKSRLLSDRFSAERPKGSFSTLEIQRTEQGDSAMYLCASSETGVEQYFGPGTRLTVT.

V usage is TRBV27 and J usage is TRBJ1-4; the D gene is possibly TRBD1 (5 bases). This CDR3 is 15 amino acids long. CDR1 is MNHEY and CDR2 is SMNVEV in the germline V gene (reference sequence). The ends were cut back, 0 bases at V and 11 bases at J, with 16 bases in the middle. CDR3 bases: TGTGCCAGCAGTTTATCTCTGGCAGGGATGACCAAACTGTTTTTT. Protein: CASSLSLAGMTKLFF.

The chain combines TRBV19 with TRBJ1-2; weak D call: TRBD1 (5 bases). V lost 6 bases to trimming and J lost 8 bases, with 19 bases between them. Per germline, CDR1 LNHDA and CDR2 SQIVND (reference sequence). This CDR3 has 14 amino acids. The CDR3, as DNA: TGTGCCAGTAGCATTGGGGCCAGTCAAAAGGGCTACACCTTC. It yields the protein CASSIGASQKGYTF. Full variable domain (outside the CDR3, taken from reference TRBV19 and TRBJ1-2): DGGITQSPKYLFRKEGQNVTLSCEQNLNHDAMYWYRQDPGQGLRLIYYSQIVNDFQKGDIAEGYSVSREKKESFPLTVTSAQKNPTAFYLCASSIGASQKGYTFGSGTRLTVV.

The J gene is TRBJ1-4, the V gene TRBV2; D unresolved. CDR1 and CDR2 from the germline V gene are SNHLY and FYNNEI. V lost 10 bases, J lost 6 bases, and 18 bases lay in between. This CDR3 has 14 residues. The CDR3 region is CATRLRTVDEKLFF. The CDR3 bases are TGTGCCACCCGTTTGAGAACGGTGGATGAAAAACTGTTTTTT.

CDR3 nucleotide sequence: TGTGCCAGCCGGGTCTGGGGGGGAGGAAATGAGCAGTTCTTC. Its translation is CASRVWGGGNEQFF. V is TRBV27 and J is TRBJ2-1; 7 bases agree with TRBD2. CDR3 length equals 14 residues. Germline CDR1 and CDR2: MNHEY and SMNVEV (reference sequence). The V gene end was trimmed by 8 bases and the J gene end by 7 bases; junction bases not matched to a gene: 11.

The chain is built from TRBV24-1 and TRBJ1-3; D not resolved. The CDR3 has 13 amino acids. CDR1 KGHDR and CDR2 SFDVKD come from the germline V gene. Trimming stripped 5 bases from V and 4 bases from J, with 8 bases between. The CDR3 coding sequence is TGTGCCACCAGTGTGGGAGAAGGAAACACCATATATTTT. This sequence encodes CATSVGEGNTIYF.

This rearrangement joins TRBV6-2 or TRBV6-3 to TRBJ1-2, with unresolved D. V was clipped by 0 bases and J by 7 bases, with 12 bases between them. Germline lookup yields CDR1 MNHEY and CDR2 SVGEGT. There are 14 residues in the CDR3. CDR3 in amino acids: CASSYSSRPRGYTF. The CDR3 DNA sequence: TGTGCCAGCAGTTACTCGTCCAGGCCGCGTGGCTACACCTTC.